This T cell receptor (beta chain) was obtained from a study of CD8+ T cells in alopecia areata. The overall study: For the treated group, dosing was oral tofacitinib at 5 to 10 mg twice daily. Overall study results and limits: Alopecia totalis/universalis scalp especially showed more expanded CD8+ clones than normal scalp.

In regard to this clone: Its antigen remains unidentified.

This CDR3 region has 14 residues. V was cut by 0 bases and J by 5 bases, with 11 bases left in between. Germline V gives CDR1 LGHNA, CDR2 YSLEER. RNA extraction and reverse transcription yielded cDNA as sequencing template. TCRdb keeps only in-frame clones here, not all; method: immunoSEQ multiplex PCR. The table lists around 7,800 clones, less than 80% of them singletons. Lesional scalp punch biopsies and peripheral blood came from alopecia areata patients. This specimen was skin, taken at week 0. The TCR originated in a human donor with alopecia areata. The chain carries TRBV4-3 and TRBJ2-7; D call uncertain. DNA for the CDR3: TGCGCCAGCAGCCAAGATGGTCCTCTGGACGAGCAGTACTTC. It codes for CASSQDGPLDEQYF.